A single sample gave rise to the 11 T cell receptor beta chains below, sequenced in a study of cytomegalovirus exposure and HLA in healthy donors. The study ran its PCR with 60 Vbeta and 13 Jbeta primers. Profiling relied on immunoSEQ multiplex PCR, and the TCRdb table lists in-frame clones only, not all of them. The data show 250,000 to 350,000 clones, with 75% to 90% seen just once and 3.5% to 4.5% held by the top ten. The material sequenced was PBMCs. Receptor source: a man aged 40-49 years in good health and CMV-seropositive.

The genes are TRBV10-3 and TRBJ1-6; no reliable D call. The CDR3 sequence is 14 residues long. Trimming pared 3 bases from V and 7 bases from J, leaving 10 bases between. Germline CDR1 and CDR2: ENHRY and SYGVKD. The CDR3 loop is CAISERPGNSPLHF. DNA for the CDR3: TGTGCCATCAGTGAAAGGCCGGGAAATTCACCCCTCCACTTT.

V gene TRBV19 combines with J gene TRBJ2-2; weak D call: TRBD2 (6 bases). Germline V gene lookup returns CDR1 LNHDA and CDR2 SQIVND (reference sequence). The CDR3 loop spans 14 amino acids. Trimming removed 5 bases from V and 3 bases from J, with 10 bases in between. The CDR3 bases are TGTGCCAGTAGTTGGGGGGACCACACCGGGGAGCTGTTTTTT. Its translation: CASSWGDHTGELFF.

This clone was detected a few times. The chain employs TRBV6-1 and TRBJ2-7; 7 bases are shared with TRBD1. Unmatched junction bases numbered 11, after V lost 11 bases and J lost 4 bases. In germline, CDR1 is MNHNS, CDR2 SASEGT. The CDR3 length is 13 residues. As DNA, the CDR3 is TGTGCCGTCCGCCCCGGGACAGCGTACGAGCAGTACTTC. Amino acids: CAVRPGTAYEQYF.

The V gene is TRBV7-3, the J gene TRBJ2-5; D is unresolved. V lost 2 bases and J lost 5, with 15 bases in between. This CDR3 comprises 15 residues. Germline CDR1 reads SGHTA; CDR2 reads FQGTGA. CDR3 region: CASSLAGQALETQYF. The CDR3 coding sequence is TGTGCCAGCAGCTTAGCCGGCCAGGCATTGGAGACCCAGTACTTC.

The gene calls are TRBV29-1 and TRBJ2-1; no definite D call. The CDR3 is 12 amino acids. Germline lookup yields CDR1 SQVTM and CDR2 ANQGSEA. V shed 6 bases and J shed 7 bases, with 13 bases lying between them. The CDR3 loop is CSVHDFANEQFF. Written as DNA, the CDR3 is TGCAGCGTCCACGATTTTGCGAATGAGCAGTTCTTC.

In DNA form, the CDR3 reads TGTGCCAGCAGGCCCACAGGGGTAAATGAAAAACTGTTTTTT. It encodes CASRPTGVNEKLFF. This rearrangement joins TRBV11-2 to TRBJ1-4, with 7 nucleotides matching TRBD1. The CDR3 runs to 14 residues. Germline lookup yields CDR1 SGHAT and CDR2 FQNNGV. After removal of 6 bases from V and 5 bases from J, the junction contained 6 bases not matched to a gene.

This clone was seen only once. The chain recombines TRBV28 with TRBJ2-7, with 12 bases aligning to TRBD2. Trimming took 3 bases from V and 2 from J; bases not matched to a gene: 26. Per germline, CDR1 MDHEN and CDR2 SYDVKM. The CDR3 length is 23 residues. DNA of the CDR3: TGTGCCAGCAGTTTCCCCGATGTGTTTCAGCGAGAACGGGCTAGCGGGAGGGCCTACGAGCAGTACTTC. It is translated as CASSFPDVFQRERASGRAYEQYF.

The chain joins TRBV5-1 to TRBJ1-5, with TRBD1 identical over 7 bases. The CDR3 has 14 residues. With 4 bases clipped from V and 3 bases from J, the junction kept 4 bases outside the gene matches. Germline assignment: CDR1 SGHRS and CDR2 YFSETQ. DNA for the CDR3: TGCGCCAGCAGCGCGGGACAGCCCAATCAGCCCCAGCATTTT. Amino acid sequence: CASSAGQPNQPQHF.

This clone was found a few times. The DNA for the CDR3 is TGCGCCAGCAGCTTGGGGACTAGCCTCGGGGAGCTGTTTTTT. Encoded protein: CASSLGTSLGELFF. The chain joins TRBV5-1 to TRBJ2-2; 8 nucleotides align to TRBD2. The trim removed 0 bases at V and 7 bases at J, leaving 2 bases unmatched. Germline V gives CDR1 SGHRS, CDR2 YFSETQ. There are 14 residues in the CDR3.

This clone was observed a single time. The rearrangement links TRBV28 to TRBJ1-4; 9 nucleotides line up with TRBD1. From germline, CDR1 is MDHEN and CDR2 SYDVKM. V lost 5 bases to trimming and J lost 8 bases; unmatched junction nucleotides: 12. This CDR3 is 16 amino acids long. CDR3 residues: CASSISGTGHREKLFF. The DNA for the CDR3 is TGTGCCAGCAGTATCTCCGGGACAGGGCACCGGGAAAAACTGTTTTTT. Full variable domain (rest looked up from reference TRBV28 and TRBJ1-4): DVKVTQSSRYLVKRTGEKVFLECVQDMDHENMFWYRQDPGLGLRLIYFSYDVKMKEKGDIPEGYSVSREKKERFSLILESASTNQTSMYLCASSISGTGHREKLFFGSGTQLSVL.

J is TRBJ1-1 and V is TRBV7-9; 11 nucleotides align to TRBD1. The germline gives CDR1 SEHNR, CDR2 FQNEAQ (reference sequence). Germline trimming cut 7 bases from V and 0 bases from J; bases unmatched to any gene: 7. The CDR3 is made up of 16 amino acids. The CDR3 DNA follows: TGTGCCAGCATCCCCCCGGGACAGGGGGTGAACACTGAAGCTTTCTTT. Residues: CASIPPGQGVNTEAFF.